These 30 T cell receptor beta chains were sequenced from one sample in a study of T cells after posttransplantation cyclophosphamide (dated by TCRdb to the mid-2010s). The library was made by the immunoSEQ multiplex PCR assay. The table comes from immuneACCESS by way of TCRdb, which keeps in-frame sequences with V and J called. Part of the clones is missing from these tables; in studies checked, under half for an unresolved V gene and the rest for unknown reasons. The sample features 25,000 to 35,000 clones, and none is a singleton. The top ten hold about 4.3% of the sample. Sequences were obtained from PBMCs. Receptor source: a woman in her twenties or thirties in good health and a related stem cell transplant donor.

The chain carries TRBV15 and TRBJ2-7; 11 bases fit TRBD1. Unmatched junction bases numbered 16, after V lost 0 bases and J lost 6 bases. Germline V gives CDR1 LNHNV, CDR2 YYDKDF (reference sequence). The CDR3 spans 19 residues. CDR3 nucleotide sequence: TGTGCCACCAGCAGAGATCACGACCCGGGACAGGGGGTTATAGGCGAGCAGTACTTC. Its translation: CATSRDHDPGQGVIGEQYF.

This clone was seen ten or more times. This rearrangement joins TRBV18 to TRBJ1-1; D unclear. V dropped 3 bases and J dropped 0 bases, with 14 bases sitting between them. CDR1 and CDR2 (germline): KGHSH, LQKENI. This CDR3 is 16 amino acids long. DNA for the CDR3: TGTGCCAGCTCACCGAGCGTGTACGGTCTGAACACTGAAGCTTTCTTT. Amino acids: CASSPSVYGLNTEAFF.

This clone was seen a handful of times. The CDR3: CASRGGETQYF. The CDR3 DNA is TGTGCCAGCCGCGGGGGAGAGACCCAGTACTTC. The J gene is TRBJ2-5, the V gene TRBV13; 7 bases map to TRBD2. Germline V lookup: CDR1 PRHDT, CDR2 FYEKMQ (reference sequence). Trimming took 8 bases from V and 4 from J; bases not matched to a gene: 1. The CDR3 sequence is 11 residues long.

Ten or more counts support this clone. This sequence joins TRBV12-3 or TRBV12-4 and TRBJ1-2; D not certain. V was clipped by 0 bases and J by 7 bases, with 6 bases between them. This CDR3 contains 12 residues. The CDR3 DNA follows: TGTGCCAGCAGTTTAGCGCTAATTGGCTACACCTTC. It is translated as CASSLALIGYTF.

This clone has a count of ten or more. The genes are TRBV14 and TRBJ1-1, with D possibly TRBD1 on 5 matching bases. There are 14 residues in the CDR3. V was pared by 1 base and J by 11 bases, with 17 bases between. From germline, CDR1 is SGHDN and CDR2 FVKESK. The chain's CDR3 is CASSQGRFQGEAFF. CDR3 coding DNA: TGTGCCAGCAGCCAAGGAAGATTCCAGGGTGAGGCTTTCTTT.

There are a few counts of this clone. The CDR3 spells CASSEQGAGSTQYF. CDR3 bases: TGTGCCAGCAGCGAACAGGGGGCCGGGTCGACCCAGTACTTC. This chain joins TRBV7-7 and TRBJ2-5, with 9 bases that match TRBD1. V lost 5 bases to trimming and J lost 7 bases; unmatched junction nucleotides: 8. The length of the CDR3 is 14 residues. In germline, CDR1 is SSHAT, CDR2 FNYEAQ (reference sequence).

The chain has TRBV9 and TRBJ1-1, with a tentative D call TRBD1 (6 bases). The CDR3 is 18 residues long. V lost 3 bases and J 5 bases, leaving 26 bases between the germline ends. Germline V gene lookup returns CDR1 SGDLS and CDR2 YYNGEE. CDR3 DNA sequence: TGTGCCAGCAGCGGAAGCCTCCTCTTCGGGGGGCGGCGGACTGAAGCTTTCTTT. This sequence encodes CASSGSLLFGGRRTEAFF.

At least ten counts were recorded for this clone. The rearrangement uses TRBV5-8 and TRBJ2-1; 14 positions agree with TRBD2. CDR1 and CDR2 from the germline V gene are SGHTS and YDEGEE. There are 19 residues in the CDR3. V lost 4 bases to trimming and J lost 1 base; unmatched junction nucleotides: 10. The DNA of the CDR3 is TGTGCCAGCAGCCGACTAGCGGGGGGGCTCTTCGGGTCCTACAATGAGCAGTTCTTC. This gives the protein CASSRLAGGLFGSYNEQFF.

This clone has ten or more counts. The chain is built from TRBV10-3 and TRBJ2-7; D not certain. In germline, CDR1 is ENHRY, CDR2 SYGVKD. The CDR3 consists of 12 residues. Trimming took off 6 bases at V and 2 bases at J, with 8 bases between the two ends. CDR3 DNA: TGTGCCATCAGGCAAGGTCCCTACGAGCAGTACTTC. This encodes CAIRQGPYEQYF.

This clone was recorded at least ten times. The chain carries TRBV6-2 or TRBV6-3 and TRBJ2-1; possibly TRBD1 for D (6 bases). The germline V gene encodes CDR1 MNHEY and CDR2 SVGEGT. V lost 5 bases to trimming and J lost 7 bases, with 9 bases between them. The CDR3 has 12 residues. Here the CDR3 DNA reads TGTGCCAGCAGTGTCAGGGGTAATGAGCAGTTCTTC. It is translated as CASSVRGNEQFF.

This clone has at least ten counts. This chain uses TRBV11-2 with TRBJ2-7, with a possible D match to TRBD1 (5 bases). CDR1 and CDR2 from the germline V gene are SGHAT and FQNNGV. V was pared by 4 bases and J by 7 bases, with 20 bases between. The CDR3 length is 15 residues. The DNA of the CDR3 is TGTGCCAGCAGCTACACCAGGGTTTTAGTCGGGGAGCAGTACTTC. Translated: CASSYTRVLVGEQYF.

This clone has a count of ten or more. This CDR3 is CASSLPSTDTQYF. The DNA for the CDR3 is TGTGCCAGCAGCTTACCTAGCACAGATACGCAGTATTTT. This sequence joins TRBV7-6 and TRBJ2-3; D call uncertain. In germline, CDR1 is SGHVS, CDR2 FNYEAQ. This CDR3 is 13 amino acids long. V lost 2 bases and J 0 bases, leaving 3 bases between the germline ends.

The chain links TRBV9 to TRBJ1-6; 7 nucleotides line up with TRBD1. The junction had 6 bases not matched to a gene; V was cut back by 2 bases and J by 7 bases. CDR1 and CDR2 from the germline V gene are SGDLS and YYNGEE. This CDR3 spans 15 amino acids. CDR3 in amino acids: CASSVKGAGNSPLHF. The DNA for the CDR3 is TGTGCCAGCAGCGTGAAGGGGGCGGGAAATTCACCCCTCCACTTT.

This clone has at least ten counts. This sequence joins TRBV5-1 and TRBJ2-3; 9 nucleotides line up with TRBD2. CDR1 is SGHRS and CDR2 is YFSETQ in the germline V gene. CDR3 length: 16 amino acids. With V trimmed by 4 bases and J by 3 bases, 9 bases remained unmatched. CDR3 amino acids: CASSPRLAGNTDTQYF. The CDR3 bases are TGCGCCAGCAGCCCCCGTCTAGCGGGGAATACAGATACGCAGTATTTT. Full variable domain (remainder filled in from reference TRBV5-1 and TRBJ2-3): KAGVTQTPRYLIKTRGQQVTLSCSPISGHRSVSWYQQTPGQGLQFLFEYFSETQRNKGNFPGRFSGRQFSNSRSEMNVSTLELGDSALYLCASSPRLAGNTDTQYFGPGTRLTVL.

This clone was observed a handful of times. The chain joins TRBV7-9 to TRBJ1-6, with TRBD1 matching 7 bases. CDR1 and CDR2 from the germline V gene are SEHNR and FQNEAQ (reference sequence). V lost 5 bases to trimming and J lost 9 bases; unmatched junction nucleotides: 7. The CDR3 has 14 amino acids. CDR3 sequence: CASSARQGGSPLHF. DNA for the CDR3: TGTGCCAGCAGCGCCAGACAGGGAGGTTCACCCCTCCACTTT. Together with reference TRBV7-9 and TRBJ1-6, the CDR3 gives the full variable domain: DTGVSQNPRHKITKRGQNVTFRCDPISEHNRLYWYRQTLGQGPEFLTYFQNEAQLEKSRLLSDRFSAERPKGSFSTLEIQRTEQGDSAMYLCASSARQGGSPLHFGNGTRLTVT.

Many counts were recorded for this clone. The CDR3 spells CASSIGSNSGNTIYF. DNA of the CDR3: TGTGCCAGCAGCATAGGGTCCAACTCTGGAAACACCATATATTTT. The chain links TRBV28 to TRBJ1-3, with D unresolved. The V gene's germline CDR1 is MDHEN and CDR2 SYDVKM. The CDR3 has 15 residues. V lost 6 bases and J lost 0, with 12 bases in between.

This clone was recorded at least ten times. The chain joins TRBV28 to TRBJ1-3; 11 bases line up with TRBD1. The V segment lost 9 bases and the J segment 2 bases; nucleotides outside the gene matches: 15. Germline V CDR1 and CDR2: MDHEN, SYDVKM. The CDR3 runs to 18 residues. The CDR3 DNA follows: TGTGCCAGTCTACCGGGACAGGGGGGAATAGTAGCTGGAAACACCATATATTTT. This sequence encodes CASLPGQGGIVAGNTIYF.

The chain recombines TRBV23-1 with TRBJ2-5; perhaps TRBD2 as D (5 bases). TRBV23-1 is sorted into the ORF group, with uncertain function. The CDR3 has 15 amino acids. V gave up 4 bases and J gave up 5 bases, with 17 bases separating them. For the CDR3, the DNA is TGCGCCAGCAGTCCCCCCTGTAGGCCGGGGGAGACCCAGTACTTC. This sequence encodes CASSPPCRPGETQYF.

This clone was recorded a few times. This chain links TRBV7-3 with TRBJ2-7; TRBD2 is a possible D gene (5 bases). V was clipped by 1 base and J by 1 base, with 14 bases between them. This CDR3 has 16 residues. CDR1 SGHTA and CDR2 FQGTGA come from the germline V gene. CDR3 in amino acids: CASSLIRTSGSYEQYF. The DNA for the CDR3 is TGTGCCAGCAGCTTAATCCGGACCAGCGGATCCTACGAGCAGTACTTC.

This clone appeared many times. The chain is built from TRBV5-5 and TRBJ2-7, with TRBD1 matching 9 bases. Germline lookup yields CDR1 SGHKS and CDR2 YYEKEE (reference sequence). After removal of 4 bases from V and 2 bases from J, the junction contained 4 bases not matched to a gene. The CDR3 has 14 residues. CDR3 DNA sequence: TGTGCCAGCAGCCAGACAGGGGGAACCTACGAGCAGTACTTC. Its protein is CASSQTGGTYEQYF.

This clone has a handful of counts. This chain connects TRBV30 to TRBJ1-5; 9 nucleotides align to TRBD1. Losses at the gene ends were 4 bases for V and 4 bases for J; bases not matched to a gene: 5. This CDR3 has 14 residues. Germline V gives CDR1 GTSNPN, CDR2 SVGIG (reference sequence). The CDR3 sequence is CAWTVGQGNQPQHF. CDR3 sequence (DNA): TGTGCCTGGACCGTGGGACAGGGAAATCAGCCCCAGCATTTT.

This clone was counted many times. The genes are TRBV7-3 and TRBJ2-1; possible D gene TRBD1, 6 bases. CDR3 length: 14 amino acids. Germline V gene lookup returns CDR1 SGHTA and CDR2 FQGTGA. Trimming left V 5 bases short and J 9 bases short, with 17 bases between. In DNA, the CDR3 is TGTGCCAGCAGCCCAACGGGACACTTGAGTGAGCAGTTCTTC. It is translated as CASSPTGHLSEQFF.

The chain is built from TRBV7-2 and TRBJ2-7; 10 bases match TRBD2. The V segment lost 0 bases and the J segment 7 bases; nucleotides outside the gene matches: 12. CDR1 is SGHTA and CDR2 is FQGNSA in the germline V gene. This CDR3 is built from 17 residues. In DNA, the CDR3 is TGTGCCAGCAGCTTAGCACTAGCGGGGCCTAAAGTATGGGAGCAGTACTTC. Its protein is CASSLALAGPKVWEQYF. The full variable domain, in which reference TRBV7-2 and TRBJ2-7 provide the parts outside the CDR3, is GAGVSQSPSNKVTEKGKDVELRCDPISGHTALYWYRQSLGQGLEFLIYFQGNSAPDKSGLPSDRFSAERTGGSVSTLTIQRTQQEDSAVYLCASSLALAGPKVWEQYFGPGTRLTVT.

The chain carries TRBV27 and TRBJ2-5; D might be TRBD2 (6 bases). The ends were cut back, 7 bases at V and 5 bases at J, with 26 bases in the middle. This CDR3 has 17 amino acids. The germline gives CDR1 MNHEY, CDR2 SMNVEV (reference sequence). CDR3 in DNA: TGTGCCAGCACCTCATTATATTATATTGCGGGGCGGGAGACCCAGTACTTC. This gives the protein CASTSLYYIAGRETQYF.

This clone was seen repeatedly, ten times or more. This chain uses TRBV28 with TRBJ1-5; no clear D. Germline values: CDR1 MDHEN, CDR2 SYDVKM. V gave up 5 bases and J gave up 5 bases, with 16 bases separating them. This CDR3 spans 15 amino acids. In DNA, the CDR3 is TGTGCCAGCAGTGTCCCCCGGGGATCGGATCAGCCCCAGCATTTT. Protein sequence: CASSVPRGSDQPQHF.

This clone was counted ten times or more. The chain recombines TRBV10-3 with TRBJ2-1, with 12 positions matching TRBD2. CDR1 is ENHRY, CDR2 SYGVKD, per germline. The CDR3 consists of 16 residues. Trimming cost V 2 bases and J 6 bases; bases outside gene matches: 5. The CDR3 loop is CAISEPSGGAVNEQFF. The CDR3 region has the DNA TGTGCCATCAGTGAGCCTAGCGGGGGGGCGGTCAATGAGCAGTTCTTC.

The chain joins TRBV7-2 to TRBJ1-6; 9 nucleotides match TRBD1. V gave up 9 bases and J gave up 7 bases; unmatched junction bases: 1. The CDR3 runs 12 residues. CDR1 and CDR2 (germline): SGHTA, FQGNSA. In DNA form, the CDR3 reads TGTGCCAGTGGGACAGGGAATTCACCCCTCCACTTT. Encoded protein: CASGTGNSPLHF. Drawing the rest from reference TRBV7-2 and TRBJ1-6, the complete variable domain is GAGVSQSPSNKVTEKGKDVELRCDPISGHTALYWYRQSLGQGLEFLIYFQGNSAPDKSGLPSDRFSAERTGGSVSTLTIQRTQQEDSAVYLCASGTGNSPLHFGNGTRLTVT.

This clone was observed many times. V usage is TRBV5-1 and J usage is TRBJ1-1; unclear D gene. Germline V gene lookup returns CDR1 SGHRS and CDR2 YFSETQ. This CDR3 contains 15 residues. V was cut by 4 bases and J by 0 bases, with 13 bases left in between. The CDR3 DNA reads TGCGCCAGCAGCGGGAGCAGCGGGATGAACACTGAAGCTTTCTTT. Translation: CASSGSSGMNTEAFF.

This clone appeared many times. This CDR3 is CASSPSPGTGIEAFF. The CDR3 region has the DNA TGTGCCAGCAGCCCGAGTCCCGGGACAGGGATAGAAGCTTTCTTT. J is TRBJ1-1 and V is TRBV7-9; 9 bases match TRBD1. Germline CDR1 and CDR2: SEHNR and FQNEAQ (reference sequence). V gave up 5 bases and J gave up 8 bases; unmatched junction bases: 12. The CDR3 is 15 amino acids. Based on the CDR3 plus reference TRBV7-9 and TRBJ1-1, the full variable domain is DTGVSQNPRHKITKRGQNVTFRCDPISEHNRLYWYRQTLGQGPEFLTYFQNEAQLEKSRLLSDRFSAERPKGSFSTLEIQRTEQGDSAMYLCASSPSPGTGIEAFFGQGTRLTVV.

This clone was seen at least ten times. CDR3 region: CASVDTGELFF. CDR3 coding DNA: TGTGCCAGCGTAGATACCGGGGAGCTGTTTTTT. The V call is TRBV2, the J call TRBJ2-2; D ambiguous. Trimming took 8 bases from V and 5 from J, leaving 6 bases between them. There are 11 residues in the CDR3. From germline, CDR1 is SNHLY and CDR2 FYNNEI.